These 27 T cell receptor beta chains were all obtained from the same sample, sequenced in a study of Ad26.COV2.S vaccination and SARS-CoV-2 variants. The sample's treatment: around 19 received Ad26.COV2.S at low or high dose, single or two shots; five or six received placebo; per-sample allocation not given. Day 63 following the first vaccine or placebo injection was when the samples were taken. The protocol was immunoSEQ multiplex PCR, while the TCRdb copy is restricted to in-frame clones and leaves out a portion. Of about 380,000 clones in the sample, roughly 85% were seen once. Sequenced material: peripheral blood, taken in a trial of Ad26.COV2.S vaccine versus placebo. These receptors came from a person aged 18 to 65 who received the Ad26.COV2.S COVID-19 vaccine or a placebo.

V usage is TRBV7-2 and J usage is TRBJ2-5, with 7 bases matching TRBD2. CDR1 and CDR2 (germline): SGHTA, FQGNSA. This CDR3 contains 13 residues. Losses at the gene ends were 5 bases for V and 4 bases for J; bases not matched to a gene: 4. The CDR3 DNA reads as TGTGCCAGCAGCCGGGGAGGGCCAGAGACCCAGTACTTC. It codes for CASSRGGPETQYF.

The CDR3 is CASSPSFYEQYF. The CDR3 region has the DNA TGTGCCAGCAGCCCCTCCTTCTACGAGCAGTACTTC. The chain has TRBV11-2 and TRBJ2-7; D remains ambiguous. Germline V gene data show CDR1 as SGHAT and CDR2 as FQNNGV. The CDR3 is 12 amino acids. V lost 5 bases and J lost 3, with 8 bases in between.

V gene TRBV4-1 combines with J gene TRBJ1-6; possible D gene TRBD1, 6 bases. This CDR3 is built from 15 residues. V shed 1 base and J shed 8 bases, with 12 bases lying between them. CDR1 is MGHRA, CDR2 YSYEKL, per germline. The DNA for the CDR3 is TGCGCCAGCAGCCAAGGGAACAGGGAGTATTCACCCCTCCACTTT. As protein: CASSQGNREYSPLHF.

This sequence joins TRBV6-5 and TRBJ1-1; possible D gene TRBD1, 5 bases. V gave up 0 bases and J gave up 2 bases, with 10 bases separating them. Germline CDR1 reads MNHEY; CDR2 reads SVGAGI. This CDR3 has 15 residues. CDR3 loop: CASSYSGTPNTEAFF. The CDR3, as DNA: TGTGCCAGCAGTTACTCGGGGACCCCTAACACTGAAGCTTTCTTT.

The V and J genes are TRBV19 and TRBJ1-2; tentative D call: TRBD1 (5 bases). V lost 5 bases and J lost 8, with 18 bases in between. The V gene's germline CDR1 is LNHDA and CDR2 SQIVND (reference sequence). This CDR3 contains 14 residues. The CDR3 sequence is CASSPIPGSSGYTF. CDR3 DNA: TGTGCCAGTAGTCCTATCCCAGGGTCCTCCGGCTACACCTTC. Full variable domain (outside the CDR3, taken from reference TRBV19 and TRBJ1-2): DGGITQSPKYLFRKEGQNVTLSCEQNLNHDAMYWYRQDPGQGLRLIYYSQIVNDFQKGDIAEGYSVSREKKESFPLTVTSAQKNPTAFYLCASSPIPGSSGYTFGSGTRLTVV.

The chain recombines TRBV6-2 or TRBV6-3 with TRBJ2-3; perhaps TRBD2 as D (5 bases). The germline V gene has CDR1 MNHEY and CDR2 SVGEGT. CDR3 length equals 12 residues. The V end was cut by 2 bases, the J end by 9 bases, with 9 bases between. The CDR3 bases are TGTGCCAGCAGTTACCTCTCGGGGACGCAGTATTTT. It encodes CASSYLSGTQYF.

The chain employs TRBV5-6 and TRBJ1-2, with D possibly matching TRBD1 (6 bases). CDR1 and CDR2 (germline): SGHDT, YYEEEE. This CDR3 comprises 15 residues. The ends were cut back, 3 bases at V and 5 bases at J, with 17 bases in the middle. The CDR3 nucleotides read TGTGCCAGCAGCTGGGGCGGGGGGCCGGCTTATGGCTACACCTTC. This codes for CASSWGGGPAYGYTF.

J is TRBJ2-7 and V is TRBV29-1; 10 bases align to TRBD2. V shed 8 bases, J shed 2 bases, and the junction held 9 bases outside the gene matches. This CDR3 is built from 14 residues. Germline V gene data show CDR1 as SQVTM and CDR2 as ANQGSEA. In DNA, the CDR3 is TGCAGCTTTCAGGTAGCGGGAGGCGCCTACGAGCAGTACTTC. This translates into CSFQVAGGAYEQYF.

The chain joins TRBV19 to TRBJ1-1; D not resolved. The length of the CDR3 is 13 residues. Germline CDR1 and CDR2: LNHDA and SQIVND (reference sequence). V shed 5 bases and J shed 6 bases, with 13 bases lying between them. The CDR3 spells CASSPPGFAEAFF. The CDR3 DNA reads as TGTGCCAGTAGTCCTCCGGGTTTCGCTGAAGCTTTCTTT.

This chain links TRBV18 with TRBJ1-6; tentatively, D is TRBD1 (6 bases). Germline V gene data show CDR1 as KGHSH and CDR2 as LQKENI. CDR3 size: 16 residues. V shed 6 bases and J shed 0 bases, with 12 bases lying between them. The CDR3 loop reads CASSETGSSYNSPLHF. The CDR3 bases are TGTGCCAGCTCGGAAACAGGGAGCTCCTATAATTCACCCCTCCACTTT.

The chain recombines TRBV27 with TRBJ1-2, with a possible D match to TRBD1 (5 bases). The CDR3 totals 16 residues. V was cut by 3 bases and J by 2 bases, with 16 bases left in between. CDR1 and CDR2 from the germline V gene are MNHEY and SMNVEV (reference sequence). Written as DNA, the CDR3 is TGTGCCAGCAGTTTTGAGGGGCTCCCCCGAAACTATGGCTACACCTTC. Its translation: CASSFEGLPRNYGYTF.

This chain links TRBV5-6 with TRBJ1-6; 8 bases line up with TRBD1. The CDR3 covers 15 residues. The germline CDR1 and CDR2 sequences are SGHDT and YYEEEE. The J segment lost 10 bases and the V segment lost 2 bases, leaving 8 bases of the junction unmatched. CDR3 nucleotide sequence: TGTGCCAGCAGCTTCGCCGGACAGGGATACTCACCCCTCCACTTT. Translating gives CASSFAGQGYSPLHF.

J is TRBJ2-7 and V is TRBV7-2; 9 nucleotides line up with TRBD2. Per germline, CDR1 SGHTA and CDR2 FQGNSA. V shed 0 bases, J shed 3 bases, and the junction held 3 bases outside the gene matches. The CDR3 spans 15 residues. CDR3 nucleotide sequence: TGTGCCAGCAGCTTAGCGTCTAGCGGGGTCTACGAGCAGTACTTC. Translated, it gives CASSLASSGVYEQYF.

This chain uses TRBV6-5 with TRBJ1-3, with 9 bases identical to TRBD1. Germline-derived CDR1 and CDR2 are MNHEY and SVGAGI. The CDR3 loop spans 16 amino acids. The J segment lost 4 bases and the V segment lost 4 bases, leaving 8 bases of the junction unmatched. The CDR3 DNA sequence: TGTGCCAGCAGTTCCCTTTACAGGGGGCGCGGAAACACCATATATTTT. It translates to CASSSLYRGRGNTIYF.

The rearrangement links TRBV27 to TRBJ1-1; D is perhaps TRBD1 (5 bases). Germline V lookup: CDR1 MNHEY, CDR2 SMNVEV (reference sequence). Trimming pared 6 bases from V and 5 bases from J, leaving 10 bases between. This CDR3 spans 12 amino acids. In nucleotides, the CDR3 is TGTGCCAGCAGCGACCAGGGAACTGAAGCTTTCTTT. Residues: CASSDQGTEAFF.

This clone was seen repeatedly, ten times or more. V usage is TRBV7-9 and J usage is TRBJ1-1, with TRBD1 as a possible D gene (5 bases). This CDR3 is 11 amino acids long. The germline V and J ends were trimmed by 5 bases and 5 bases, with 6 bases remaining between them. Germline values: CDR1 SEHNR, CDR2 FQNEAQ (reference sequence). The CDR3 DNA follows: TGTGCCAGCAGCCCAGGGACTGAAGCTTTCTTT. It translates to CASSPGTEAFF.

The gene calls are TRBV5-4 and TRBJ2-3; 10 bases are shared with TRBD1. The CDR3 spans 16 residues. Germline V lookup: CDR1 SGHNT, CDR2 YYREEE (reference sequence). Trimming took 4 bases from V and 0 from J; bases not matched to a gene: 5. CDR3 in DNA: TGTGCCAGCAGCAGCCGGGACAGGGGCAGCACAGATACGCAGTATTTT. This gives the protein CASSSRDRGSTDTQYF. Supplemented by reference TRBV5-4 and TRBJ2-3, the full variable domain reads ETGVTQSPTHLIKTRGQQVTLRCSSQSGHNTVSWYQQALGQGPQFIFQYYREEENGRGNFPPRFSGLQFPNYSSELNVNALELDDSALYLCASSSRDRGSTDTQYFGPGTRLTVL.

This clone was seen only once. This rearrangement joins TRBV15 to TRBJ2-5; D remains unclear. Germline V gene sequence: CDR1 LNHNV, CDR2 YYDKDF (reference sequence). Trimming shortened V by 0 bases and J by 4 bases, and 12 bases separated the two germline ends. The CDR3 is 15 residues long. The chain's CDR3 is CATSRDIVLSETQYF. The DNA of the CDR3 is TGTGCCACCAGCAGAGATATAGTTTTATCAGAGACCCAGTACTTC.

V is TRBV24-1 and J is TRBJ2-3; TRBD1 is a possible D gene (5 bases). Trimming took 3 bases from V and 5 from J, leaving 20 bases between them. The CDR3 is 17 residues long. Per germline, CDR1 KGHDR and CDR2 SFDVKD. CDR3 coding DNA: TGTGCCACCAGTGATGAAAGGGGCTTAGGGCCAAGAGATACGCAGTATTTT. This encodes CATSDERGLGPRDTQYF.

V usage is TRBV6-1 and J usage is TRBJ2-7, with D possibly matching TRBD2 (5 bases). CDR1 and CDR2 (germline): MNHNS, SASEGT. V lost 1 base and J 3 bases, leaving 10 bases between the germline ends. The CDR3 is made up of 14 amino acids. DNA for the CDR3: TGTGCCAGCAGTGAAGGGCTTGGGAGCTACGAGCAGTACTTC. Translated, it gives CASSEGLGSYEQYF.

The CDR3 DNA reads TGTGCCAGTAGTTCGACCTCAAGAGTGTATGAGCAGTTCTTC. It codes for CASSSTSRVYEQFF. The chain uses TRBV19 and TRBJ2-1; D gene uncertain. CDR3 size: 14 residues. The V end lost 5 bases, the J end lost 8 bases, and 16 bases lay between the germline ends. Per germline, CDR1 LNHDA and CDR2 SQIVND (reference sequence).

The chain has TRBV24-1 and TRBJ2-3; 8 nucleotides match TRBD1. Germline CDR1 KGHDR, CDR2 SFDVKD. Unmatched junction bases numbered 3, after V lost 6 bases and J lost 5 bases. This CDR3 comprises 13 residues. This chain's CDR3 is CATSITGGDTQYF. Written as DNA, the CDR3 is TGTGCCACCAGTATTACAGGGGGAGATACGCAGTATTTT.

The chain uses TRBV14 and TRBJ2-7; D is possibly TRBD1 (5 bases). Per germline, CDR1 SGHDN and CDR2 FVKESK. This CDR3 is 17 amino acids long. With 8 bases removed from V and 5 bases from J, the gap between germline ends came to 28 bases. The CDR3 loop reads CASSPPQGFWGEDEQYF. The CDR3 nucleotides read TGTGCCAGCTCCCCACCCCAGGGTTTTTGGGGCGAAGACGAGCAGTACTTC. Combining the CDR3 with reference TRBV14 and TRBJ2-7 gives the whole variable domain EAGVTQFPSHSVIEKGQTVTLRCDPISGHDNLYWYRRVMGKEIKFLLHFVKESKQDESGMPNNRFLAERTGGTYSTLKVQPAELEDSGVYFCASSPPQGFWGEDEQYFGPGTRLTVT.

This clone turned up a few times. In DNA, the CDR3 is TGTGCCAGCACGCTGCTGGGCGGCGGGTTCAGGGGCTATAATTCACCCCTCCACTTT. This encodes CASTLLGGGFRGYNSPLHF. The chain employs TRBV27 and TRBJ1-6; possible D gene TRBD1, 6 bases. Trimming shortened V by 7 bases and J by 3 bases, and 25 bases separated the two germline ends. CDR1 MNHEY and CDR2 SMNVEV come from the germline V gene (reference sequence). The CDR3 length is 19 residues.

The gene calls are TRBV19 and TRBJ2-7; TRBD1 matches 9 bases. This CDR3 spans 17 amino acids. V lost 0 bases to trimming and J lost 0 bases; unmatched junction nucleotides: 6. Looked up from germline, CDR1 is LNHDA and CDR2 is SQIVND (reference sequence). Here the CDR3 DNA reads TGTGCCAGTAGTATAGATGGGGGGACAGGGAGCTCCTACGAGCAGTACTTC. Protein sequence: CASSIDGGTGSSYEQYF.

This rearrangement joins TRBV9 to TRBJ2-7; TRBD1 matches 10 bases. Trimming at V came to 3 bases and at J to 3 bases, leaving 3 bases not matched to a gene. Germline lookup yields CDR1 SGDLS and CDR2 YYNGEE. The CDR3 contains 14 residues. CDR3 residues: CASSARDRGYEQYF. The CDR3 region has the DNA TGTGCCAGCAGCGCCCGGGACAGGGGCTACGAGCAGTACTTC.

The CDR3 region has the DNA TGTGCCAGCAGCCCGCCGGGGATCCGGGGTTTAAATACGCAGTATTTT. It encodes CASSPPGIRGLNTQYF. The V call is TRBV9, the J call TRBJ2-3; D is possibly TRBD2 (5 bases). This CDR3 region has 16 residues. The V gene lost 4 bases and the J gene lost 7 bases, with 22 bases spanning the gap. Germline loops: CDR1 SGDLS, CDR2 YYNGEE. The variable domain in full, with the rest retrieved from reference TRBV9 and TRBJ2-3, is DSGVTQTPKHLITATGQRVTLRCSPRSGDLSVYWYQQSLDQGLQFLIQYYNGEERAKGNILERFSAQQFPDLHSELNLSSLELGDSALYFCASSPPGIRGLNTQYFGPGTRLTVL.